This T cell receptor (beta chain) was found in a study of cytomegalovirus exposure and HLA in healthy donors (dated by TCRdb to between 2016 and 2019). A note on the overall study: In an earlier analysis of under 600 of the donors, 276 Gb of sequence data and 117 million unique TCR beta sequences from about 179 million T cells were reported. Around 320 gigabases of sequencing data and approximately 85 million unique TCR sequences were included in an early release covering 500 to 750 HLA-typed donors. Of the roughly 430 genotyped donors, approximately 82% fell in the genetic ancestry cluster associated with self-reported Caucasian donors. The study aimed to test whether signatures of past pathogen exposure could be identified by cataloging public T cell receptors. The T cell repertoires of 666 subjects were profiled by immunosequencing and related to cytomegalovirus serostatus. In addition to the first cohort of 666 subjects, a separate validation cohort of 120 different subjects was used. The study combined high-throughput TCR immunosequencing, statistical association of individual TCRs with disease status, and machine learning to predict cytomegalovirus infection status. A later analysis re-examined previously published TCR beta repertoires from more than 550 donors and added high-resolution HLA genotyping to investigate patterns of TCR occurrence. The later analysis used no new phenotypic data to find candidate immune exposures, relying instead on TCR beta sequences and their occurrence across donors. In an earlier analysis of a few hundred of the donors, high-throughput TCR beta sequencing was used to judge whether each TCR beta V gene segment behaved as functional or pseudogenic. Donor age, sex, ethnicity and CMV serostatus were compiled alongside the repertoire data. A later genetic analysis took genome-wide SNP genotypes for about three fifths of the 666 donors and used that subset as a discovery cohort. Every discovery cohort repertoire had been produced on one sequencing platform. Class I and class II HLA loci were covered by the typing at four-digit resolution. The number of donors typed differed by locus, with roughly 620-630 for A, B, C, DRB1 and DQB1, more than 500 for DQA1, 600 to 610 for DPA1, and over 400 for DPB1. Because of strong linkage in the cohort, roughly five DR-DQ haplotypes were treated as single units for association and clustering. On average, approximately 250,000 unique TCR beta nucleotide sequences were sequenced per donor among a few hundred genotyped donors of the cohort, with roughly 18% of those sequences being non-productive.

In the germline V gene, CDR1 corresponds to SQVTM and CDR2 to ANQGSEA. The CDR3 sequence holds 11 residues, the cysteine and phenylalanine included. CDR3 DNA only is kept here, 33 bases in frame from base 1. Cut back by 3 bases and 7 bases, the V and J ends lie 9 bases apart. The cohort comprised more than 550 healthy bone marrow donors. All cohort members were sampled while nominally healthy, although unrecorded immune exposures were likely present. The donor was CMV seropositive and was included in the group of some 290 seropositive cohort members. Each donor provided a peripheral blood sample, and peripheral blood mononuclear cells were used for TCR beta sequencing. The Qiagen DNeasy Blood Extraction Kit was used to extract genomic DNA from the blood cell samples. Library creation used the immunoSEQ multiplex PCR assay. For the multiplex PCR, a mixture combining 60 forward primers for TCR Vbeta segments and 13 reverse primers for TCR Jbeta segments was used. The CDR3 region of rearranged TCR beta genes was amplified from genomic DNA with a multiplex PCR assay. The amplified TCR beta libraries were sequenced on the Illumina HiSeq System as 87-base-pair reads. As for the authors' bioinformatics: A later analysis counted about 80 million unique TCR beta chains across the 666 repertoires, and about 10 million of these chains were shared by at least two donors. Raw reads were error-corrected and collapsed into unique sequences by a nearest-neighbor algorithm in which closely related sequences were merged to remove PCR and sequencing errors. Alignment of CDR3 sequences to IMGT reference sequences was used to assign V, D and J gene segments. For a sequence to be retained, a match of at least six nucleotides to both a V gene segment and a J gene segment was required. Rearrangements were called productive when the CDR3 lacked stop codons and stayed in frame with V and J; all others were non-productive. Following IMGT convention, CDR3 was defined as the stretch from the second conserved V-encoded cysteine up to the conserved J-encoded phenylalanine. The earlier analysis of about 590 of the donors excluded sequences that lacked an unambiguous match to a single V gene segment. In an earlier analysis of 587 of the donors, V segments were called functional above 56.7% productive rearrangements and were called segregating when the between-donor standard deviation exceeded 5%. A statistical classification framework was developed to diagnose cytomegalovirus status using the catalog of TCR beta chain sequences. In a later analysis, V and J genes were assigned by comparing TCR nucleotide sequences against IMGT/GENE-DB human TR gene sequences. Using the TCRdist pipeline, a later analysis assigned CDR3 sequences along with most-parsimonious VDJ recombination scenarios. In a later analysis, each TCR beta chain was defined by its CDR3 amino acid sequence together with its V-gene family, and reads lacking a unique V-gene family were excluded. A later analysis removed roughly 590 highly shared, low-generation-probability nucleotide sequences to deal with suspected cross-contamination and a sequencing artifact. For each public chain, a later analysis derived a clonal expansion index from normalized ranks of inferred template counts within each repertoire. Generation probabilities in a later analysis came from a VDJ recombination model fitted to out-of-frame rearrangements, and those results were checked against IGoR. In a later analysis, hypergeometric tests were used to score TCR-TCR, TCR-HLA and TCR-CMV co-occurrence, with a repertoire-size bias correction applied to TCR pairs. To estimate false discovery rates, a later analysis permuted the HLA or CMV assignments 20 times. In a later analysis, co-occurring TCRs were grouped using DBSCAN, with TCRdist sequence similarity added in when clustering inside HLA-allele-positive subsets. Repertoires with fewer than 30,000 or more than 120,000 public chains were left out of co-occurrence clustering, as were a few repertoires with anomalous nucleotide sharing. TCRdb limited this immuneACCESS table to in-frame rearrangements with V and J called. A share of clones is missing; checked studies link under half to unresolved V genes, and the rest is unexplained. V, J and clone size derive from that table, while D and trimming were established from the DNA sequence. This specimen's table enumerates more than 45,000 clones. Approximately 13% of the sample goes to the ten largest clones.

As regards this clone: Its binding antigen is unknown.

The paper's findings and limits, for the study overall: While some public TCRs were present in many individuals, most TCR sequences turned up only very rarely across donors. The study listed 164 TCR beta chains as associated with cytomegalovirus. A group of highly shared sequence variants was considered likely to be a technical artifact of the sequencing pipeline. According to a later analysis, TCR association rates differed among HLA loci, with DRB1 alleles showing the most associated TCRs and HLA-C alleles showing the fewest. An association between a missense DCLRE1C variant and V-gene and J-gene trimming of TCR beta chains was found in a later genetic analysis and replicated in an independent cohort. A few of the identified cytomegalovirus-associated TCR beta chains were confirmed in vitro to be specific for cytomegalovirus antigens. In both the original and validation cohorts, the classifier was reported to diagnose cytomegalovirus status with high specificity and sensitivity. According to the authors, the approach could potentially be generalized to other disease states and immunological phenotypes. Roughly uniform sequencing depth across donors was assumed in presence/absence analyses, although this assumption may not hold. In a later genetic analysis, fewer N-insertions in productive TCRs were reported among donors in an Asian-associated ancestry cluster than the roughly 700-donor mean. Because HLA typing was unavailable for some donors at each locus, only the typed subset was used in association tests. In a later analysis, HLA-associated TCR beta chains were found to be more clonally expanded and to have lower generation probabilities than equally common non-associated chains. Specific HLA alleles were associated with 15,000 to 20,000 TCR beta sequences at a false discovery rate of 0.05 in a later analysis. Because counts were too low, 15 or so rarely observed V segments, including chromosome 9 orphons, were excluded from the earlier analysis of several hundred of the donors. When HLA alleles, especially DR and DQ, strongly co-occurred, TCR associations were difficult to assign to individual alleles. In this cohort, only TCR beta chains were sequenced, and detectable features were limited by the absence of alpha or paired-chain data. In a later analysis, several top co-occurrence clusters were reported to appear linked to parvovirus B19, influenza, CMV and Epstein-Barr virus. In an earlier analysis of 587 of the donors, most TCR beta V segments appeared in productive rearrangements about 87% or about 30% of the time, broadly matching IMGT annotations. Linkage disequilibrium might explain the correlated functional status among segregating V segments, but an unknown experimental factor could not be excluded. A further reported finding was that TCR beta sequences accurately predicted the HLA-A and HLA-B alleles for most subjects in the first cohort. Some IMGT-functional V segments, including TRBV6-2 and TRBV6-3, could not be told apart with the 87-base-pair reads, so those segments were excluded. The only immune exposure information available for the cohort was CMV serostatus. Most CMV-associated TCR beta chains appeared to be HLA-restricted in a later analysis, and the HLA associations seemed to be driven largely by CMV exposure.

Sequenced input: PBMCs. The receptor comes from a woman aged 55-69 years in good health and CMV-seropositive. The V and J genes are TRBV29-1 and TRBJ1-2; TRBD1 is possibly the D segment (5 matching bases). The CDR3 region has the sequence CSVDRASGYTF. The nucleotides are TGCAGCGTTGACAGGGCTAGTGGCTACACCTTC.